This T cell receptor beta chain was sequenced in a study of blood T cell repertoires in COVID-19. This CDR3 contains 16 residues. Germline lookup yields CDR1 SGDLS and CDR2 YYNGEE. Trimming cost V 0 bases and J 4 bases, with 16 bases left between them. The assay was immunoSEQ multiplex PCR, and TCRdb's table has in-frame clones only and misses some. The sample has 250,000 to 300,000 clones, around nine tenths seen once. This sequence originates from a man aged 40-49 years with acute or convalescent COVID-19. Source material: peripheral blood. The genes are TRBV9 and TRBJ1-2, with D maybe TRBD1 (5 bases). CDR3 residues: CASSVAETPGGYGYTF. In DNA, the CDR3 is TGTGCCAGCAGCGTAGCTGAGACCCCGGGGGGCTATGGCTACACCTTC.